The 24 T cell receptor beta chains presented below share a single source sample, sequenced in a study of T cell repertoires in ileal Crohn's disease. Measured with immunoSEQ multiplex PCR; TCRdb has only the in-frame clones, and not every one. The sample shows about 17,000 clones, less than 65% of them seen only once. Sequencing input: ileal tissue. These receptors were taken from an adult with Crohn's disease.

This chain joins TRBV6-5 and TRBJ2-7; 10 bases are a match to TRBD2. Germline values: CDR1 MNHEY, CDR2 SVGAGI. Germline trimming cut 8 bases from V and 5 bases from J; bases unmatched to any gene: 12. The CDR3 is made up of 15 amino acids. Here the CDR3 DNA reads TGTGCCAGCGGGGTTAGCGGGAGGACGGGCCACGAGCAGTACTTC. It codes for CASGVSGRTGHEQYF.

This clone was seen more than once but under ten times. This chain links TRBV7-9 with TRBJ1-1; D is uncertain. Germline CDR1 is SEHNR and CDR2 is FQNEAQ (reference sequence). Trimming left V 4 bases short and J 0 bases short, with 12 bases between. CDR3 length: 15 amino acids. As DNA, the CDR3 is TGTGCCAGCAGCTCCCTAAACAGCCTGAACACTGAAGCTTTCTTT. Its protein is CASSSLNSLNTEAFF.

The chain couples TRBV7-2 to TRBJ1-2; D remains unclear. The length of the CDR3 is 14 residues. V lost 1 base and J lost 8, with 14 bases in between. Germline V gives CDR1 SGHTA, CDR2 FQGNSA. The CDR3 coding sequence is TGTGCCAGCAGCTTAGTGTGGCTCTCGGGAGGCTACACCTTC. Translating gives CASSLVWLSGGYTF.

This chain uses TRBV6-6 with TRBJ2-1; 12 nucleotides match TRBD1. This CDR3 is 16 amino acids long. V gave up 7 bases and J gave up 8 bases; unmatched junction bases: 12. Germline CDR1 reads MNHNY; CDR2 reads SVGAGI (reference sequence). CDR3 region: CASTPQGTGGRDEQFF. In DNA, the CDR3 is TGTGCCAGCACCCCCCAGGGGACAGGGGGCCGCGATGAGCAGTTCTTC.

This clone was seen more than once but under ten times. The V gene is TRBV5-1, the J gene TRBJ2-5; D not resolved. The CDR3 consists of 11 residues. CDR1 SGHRS and CDR2 YFSETQ come from the germline V gene. With 4 bases removed from V and 1 base from J, the gap between germline ends came to 2 bases. The CDR3: CASSRQETQYF. Written as DNA, the CDR3 is TGCGCCAGCAGCCGCCAAGAGACCCAGTACTTC.

The chain is built from TRBV5-1 and TRBJ2-7; 8 bases agree with TRBD1. The germline CDR1 and CDR2 sequences are SGHRS and YFSETQ. The CDR3 length is 15 residues. Trimming cost V 4 bases and J 3 bases; bases outside gene matches: 9. The CDR3 DNA reads as TGCGCCAGCAGCAGGCTTTCGGACAGGGTCTACGAGCAGTACTTC. Translation gives CASSRLSDRVYEQYF. Complete variable domain (other parts from reference TRBV5-1 and TRBJ2-7): KAGVTQTPRYLIKTRGQQVTLSCSPISGHRSVSWYQQTPGQGLQFLFEYFSETQRNKGNFPGRFSGRQFSNSRSEMNVSTLELGDSALYLCASSRLSDRVYEQYFGPGTRLTVT.

In this sample, this clone turned up a few times. V is TRBV7-9 and J is TRBJ1-4; TRBD1 agrees at 7 bases. CDR3 length equals 14 residues. CDR1 and CDR2 (germline): SEHNR, FQNEAQ (reference sequence). Losses at the gene ends were 4 bases for V and 7 bases for J; bases not matched to a gene: 6. In nucleotides, the CDR3 is TGTGCCAGCAGCTCACAGGGGAGACTTGAAAAACTGTTTTTT. Residues: CASSSQGRLEKLFF.

The gene calls are TRBV4-1 and TRBJ2-7; 7 bases match TRBD1. Germline CDR1 MGHRA, CDR2 YSYEKL. V dropped 1 base and J dropped 2; count of bases not matched to a gene: 2. This CDR3 has 14 residues. The CDR3 coding sequence is TGCGCCAGCAGCCAAGGGCAGGGGGCCTACGAGCAGTACTTC. It codes for CASSQGQGAYEQYF.

The chain links TRBV7-8 to TRBJ1-2, with TRBD1 as a possible D gene (5 bases). The CDR3 sequence is 12 residues long. Germline V gives CDR1 SGHVS, CDR2 FQNEAQ. The germline V and J ends were trimmed by 5 bases and 4 bases, with 8 bases remaining between them. The CDR3 sequence is CASSGARYGYTF. The CDR3 DNA reads TGTGCCAGCAGCGGGGCTCGCTATGGCTACACCTTC.

This clone was detected only a few times. The CDR3 DNA is TGCGCCAGCAGCCTCGGACAGGGGAACTATGGCTACACCTTC. It yields the protein CASSLGQGNYGYTF. V is TRBV4-3 and J is TRBJ1-2; TRBD1 agrees at 9 bases. With V trimmed by 4 bases and J by 2 bases, 2 bases remained unmatched. The CDR3 length is 14 residues. The V gene's germline CDR1 is LGHNA and CDR2 YSLEER.

This clone occurred a few times. This chain uses TRBV4-2 with TRBJ2-7; 9 nucleotides agree with TRBD1. With 4 bases clipped from V and 3 bases from J, the junction kept 13 bases outside the gene matches. The CDR3 has 17 residues. Germline CDR1 is LGHNA and CDR2 is YNFKEQ. The CDR3 is CASSLQGTGISYYEQYF. CDR3 DNA sequence: TGTGCCAGCAGCCTTCAGGGGACAGGGATAAGCTACTACGAGCAGTACTTC.

The V and J genes are TRBV11-3 and TRBJ2-5, with 8 nucleotides matching TRBD1. The germline V gene encodes CDR1 SGHNT and CDR2 YENEEA. Trimming cost V 3 bases and J 5 bases; bases outside gene matches: 11. The CDR3 contains 16 residues. The CDR3 here is CASSLGPTGAGETQYF. The CDR3, as DNA: TGTGCCAGCAGCTTGGGTCCGACAGGGGCGGGGGAGACCCAGTACTTC.

V and J are TRBV7-2 and TRBJ2-1; a weak D match, TRBD1 (5 bases). This CDR3 spans 15 amino acids. Trimming cost V 1 base and J 3 bases, with 10 bases left between them. Germline CDR1 is SGHTA and CDR2 is FQGNSA. For the CDR3, the DNA is TGTGCCAGCAGCTTAGGGCCAAGGGGCTACAATGAGCAGTTCTTC. The encoded protein is CASSLGPRGYNEQFF.

This chain connects TRBV7-9 to TRBJ1-2; D call uncertain. CDR1 is SEHNR, CDR2 FQNEAQ, per germline (reference sequence). CDR3 length: 13 amino acids. V was cut by 1 base and J by 10 bases, with 13 bases left in between. The CDR3 nucleotides are TGTGCCAGCAGCTTAGGAGGAGGTGTGGACTACACCTTC. This encodes CASSLGGGVDYTF.

This rearrangement joins TRBV16 to TRBJ2-1; 7 positions agree with TRBD1. The J segment lost 9 bases and the V segment lost 5 bases, leaving 7 bases of the junction unmatched. CDR1 KGHSY and CDR2 FQNENV come from the germline V gene. The CDR3 has 13 amino acids. The CDR3, as DNA: TGTGCCAGCAGCACACCGGGACAGTCTGAGCAGTTCTTC. Residues: CASSTPGQSEQFF.

The chain couples TRBV11-2 to TRBJ1-1; possible D gene TRBD1, 6 bases. Trimming stripped 6 bases from V and 11 bases from J, with 22 bases between. CDR3 size: 14 residues. In germline, CDR1 is SGHAT, CDR2 FQNNGV. The chain's CDR3 is CASSLGGASDVAFF. The CDR3 nucleotides are TGTGCCAGCAGTCTGGGGGGGGCTAGTGATGTGGCTTTCTTT.

The chain recombines TRBV18 with TRBJ1-5; D ambiguous. The V end lost 3 bases, the J end lost 0 bases, and 6 bases lay between the germline ends. The CDR3 extends over 14 amino acids. The germline V gene has CDR1 KGHSH and CDR2 LQKENI. CDR3 bases: TGTGCCAGCTCACCCTCACATAGCAATCAGCCCCAGCATTTT. Translating gives CASSPSHSNQPQHF.

In its sample, this clone was seen a few times. This sequence joins TRBV11-1 and TRBJ2-6, with 7 bases that match TRBD1. Trimming removed 5 bases from V and 1 base from J; junction bases left unmatched: 2. The CDR3 sequence is 15 residues long. Germline V gene sequence: CDR1 SGHAT, CDR2 FQDESV (reference sequence). CDR3 amino acids: CASSNRGSGANVLTF. CDR3 coding DNA: TGTGCCAGCAGCAACAGGGGATCTGGGGCCAACGTCCTGACTTTC.

This chain links TRBV6-5 with TRBJ1-2; D is perhaps TRBD1 (5 bases). Germline values: CDR1 MNHEY, CDR2 SVGAGI. This CDR3 is built from 13 residues. V lost 2 bases to trimming and J lost 8 bases, with 12 bases between them. CDR3 DNA sequence: TGTGCCAGCAGTTACGGGGGGGTGAAGGGCTACACCTTC. Protein product: CASSYGGVKGYTF.

This clone was counted a single time. This chain links TRBV7-3 with TRBJ2-2; D not certain. The CDR3 has 14 residues. V dropped 2 bases and J dropped 4 bases, with 8 bases sitting between them. From germline, CDR1 is SGHTA and CDR2 FQGTGA. This CDR3 reads CASSLQAITGELFF. CDR3 sequence (DNA): TGTGCCAGCAGCTTACAGGCTATCACCGGGGAGCTGTTTTTT. Full variable domain (remainder filled in from reference TRBV7-3 and TRBJ2-2): GAGVSQTPSNKVTEKGKYVELRCDPISGHTALYWYRQSLGQGPEFLIYFQGTGAADDSGLPNDRFFAVRPEGSVSTLKIQRTERGDSAVYLCASSLQAITGELFFGEGSRLTVL.

The chain links TRBV30 to TRBJ2-2, with D tentatively TRBD1 (6 bases). This CDR3 region has 15 residues. V was clipped by 3 bases and J by 5 bases, with 16 bases between them. Per the germline V gene, CDR1 is GTSNPN and CDR2 is SVGIG (reference sequence). The CDR3 nucleotides read TGTGCCTGGAGGGGAACCAGGGGACCGACCGGGGAGCTGTTTTTT. Protein product: CAWRGTRGPTGELFF.

The chain employs TRBV6-6 and TRBJ2-4; 7 bases are shared with TRBD2. CDR1 is MNHNY, CDR2 SVGAGI, per germline (reference sequence). V lost 4 bases to trimming and J lost 11 bases; unmatched junction nucleotides: 14. CDR3 length: 15 amino acids. The CDR3 region has the DNA TGTGCCAGCAGTTCCTCATATAGCGGGCAAGAGGTTCAGTACTTC. Amino acid sequence: CASSSSYSGQEVQYF.

The chain combines TRBV30 with TRBJ1-3; D gene ambiguous. V was shortened by 8 bases and J by 1 base, with 12 bases between the two germline ends. This CDR3 region has 13 residues. The V gene's germline CDR1 is GTSNPN and CDR2 SVGIG (reference sequence). The CDR3 region has the DNA TGTGCCGGCCTCGGAGGTTCTGGAAACACCATATATTTT. It codes for CAGLGGSGNTIYF.

This clone was found once. The chain joins TRBV2 to TRBJ2-3, with 10 bases matching TRBD2. Germline CDR1 reads SNHLY; CDR2 reads FYNNEI. The trim removed 6 bases at V and 4 bases at J, leaving 7 bases unmatched. This CDR3 comprises 15 residues. This chain's CDR3 is CASRGSGRASDTQYF. The CDR3 DNA sequence: TGTGCCAGCAGGGGAAGCGGGAGGGCCTCAGATACGCAGTATTTT.